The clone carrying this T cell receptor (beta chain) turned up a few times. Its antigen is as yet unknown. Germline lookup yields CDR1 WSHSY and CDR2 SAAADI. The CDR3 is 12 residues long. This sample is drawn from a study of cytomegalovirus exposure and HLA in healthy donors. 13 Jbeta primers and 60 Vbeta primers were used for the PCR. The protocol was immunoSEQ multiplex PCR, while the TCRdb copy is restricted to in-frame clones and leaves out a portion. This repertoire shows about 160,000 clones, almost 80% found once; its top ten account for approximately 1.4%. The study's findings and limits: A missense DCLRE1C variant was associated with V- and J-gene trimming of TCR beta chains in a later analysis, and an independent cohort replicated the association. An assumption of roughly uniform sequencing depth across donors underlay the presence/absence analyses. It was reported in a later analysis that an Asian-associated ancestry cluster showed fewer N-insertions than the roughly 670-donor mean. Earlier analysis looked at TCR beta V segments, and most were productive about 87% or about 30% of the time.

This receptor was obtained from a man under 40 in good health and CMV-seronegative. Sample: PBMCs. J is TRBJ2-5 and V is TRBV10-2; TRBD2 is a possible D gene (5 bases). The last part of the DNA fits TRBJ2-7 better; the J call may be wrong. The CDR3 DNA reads TGCGCCAGCGGGAGAAGCTCCTACGAGCAGTACTTC. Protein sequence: CASGRSSYEQYF.